Following are 10 T cell receptor beta chains from one sample sequenced in a study of T cell changes during pregnancy in multiple sclerosis. Method: immunoSEQ multiplex PCR; TCRdb's copy keeps in-frame clones and lacks some. The sample lists around 31,000 clones, 90% occurring once. The sample here was CD8+ T cells from peripheral blood mononuclear cells, taken in the second trimester of pregnancy. Receptors originate from a female donor with multiple sclerosis, enrolled in a pregnancy study.

This chain uses TRBV6-4 with TRBJ2-1, with 7 bases matching TRBD1. This CDR3 contains 15 residues. V lost 0 bases and J lost 3; bases outside the gene matches: 2. Germline V lookup: CDR1 MRHNA, CDR2 SNTAGT. CDR3 sequence (DNA): TGTGCCAGCAGTGACTCGCCAGGGGGCTACAATGAGCAGTTCTTC. It specifies CASSDSPGGYNEQFF.

J is TRBJ1-2 and V is TRBV19; D uncertain. The CDR3 is made up of 13 amino acids. CDR1 is LNHDA, CDR2 SQIVND, per germline (reference sequence). Trimming took 9 bases from V and 0 from J, leaving 11 bases between them. This CDR3 reads CASTASTNYGYTF. In DNA, the CDR3 is TGTGCCAGCACTGCTTCAACTAACTATGGCTACACCTTC. The complete variable domain, with remaining parts taken from reference TRBV19 and TRBJ1-2, reads DGGITQSPKYLFRKEGQNVTLSCEQNLNHDAMYWYRQDPGQGLRLIYYSQIVNDFQKGDIAEGYSVSREKKESFPLTVTSAQKNPTAFYLCASTASTNYGYTFGSGTRLTVV.

The chain links TRBV10-3 to TRBJ2-2; possible D gene TRBD2, 6 bases. The CDR3 has 21 residues. V was cut by 3 bases and J by 1 base, with 27 bases left in between. Per the germline V gene, CDR1 is ENHRY and CDR2 is SYGVKD. The CDR3 DNA sequence: TGTGCCATCAGTGACCTAGAGGAGACTAGTCAAGCGGAAGAGAACACCGGGGAGCTGTTTTTT. Protein sequence: CAISDLEETSQAEENTGELFF.

This clone was seen just once. This chain joins TRBV6-4 and TRBJ1-5; perhaps TRBD1 as D (6 bases). The CDR3 runs to 16 residues. The V and J ends lost 5 bases and 0 bases respectively, with 14 bases between them. Looked up from germline, CDR1 is MRHNA and CDR2 is SNTAGT. CDR3 DNA sequence: TGTGCCAGCAGTCAGGGGACCCTTTATAGCAATCAGCCCCAGCATTTT. Residues: CASSQGTLYSNQPQHF.

Worth noting for this clone: A much larger clone differs by one base, so this may be a read error. The V call is TRBV4-3, the J call TRBJ2-1; 8 bases align to TRBD2. The CDR3 contains 13 residues. Germline V lookup: CDR1 LGHNA, CDR2 YSLEER. V lost 4 bases, J lost 7 bases, and 3 bases stayed unmatched. The CDR3 DNA reads TGCGCCAGCAGCCCGGGACTAGATAATGAGCAGTTCTTC. Residues: CASSPGLDNEQFF.

The chain has TRBV9 and TRBJ2-1, with D maybe TRBD1 (6 bases). Germline V gene data show CDR1 as SGDLS and CDR2 as YYNGEE. This CDR3 has 12 residues. The V end was cut by 3 bases, the J end by 9 bases, with 10 bases between. CDR3 nucleotide sequence: TGTGCCAGCAGCGCACGAGGGGGTGAGCAGTTCTTC. Translating it yields CASSARGGEQFF.

This chain links TRBV7-3 with TRBJ2-7; possibly TRBD1 for D (7 bases). The V and J ends lost 5 bases and 6 bases respectively, with 14 bases between them. The CDR3 spans 13 residues. Germline lookup yields CDR1 SGHTA and CDR2 FQGTGA. DNA of the CDR3: TGTGCCAGCAGCCAGGGGGGAGAGGGCGAGCAGTACTTC. Protein product: CASSQGGEGEQYF.

This chain joins TRBV11-1 and TRBJ1-4, with TRBD1 matching 9 bases. CDR1 is SGHAT and CDR2 is FQDESV in the germline V gene (reference sequence). CDR3 length: 14 amino acids. Trimming at V came to 6 bases and at J to 8 bases, leaving 7 bases not matched to a gene. The CDR3 region is CASSKQGAREKLFF. The CDR3 DNA reads TGTGCCAGCAGTAAACAGGGGGCGCGCGAAAAACTGTTTTTT. The variable domain in full, completed from reference TRBV11-1 and TRBJ1-4, reads EAEVAQSPRYKITEKSQAVAFWCDPISGHATLYWYRQILGQGPELLVQFQDESVVDDSQLPKDRFSAERLKGVDSTLKIQPAELGDSAMYLCASSKQGAREKLFFGSGTQLSVL.

This sequence joins TRBV27 and TRBJ2-5; 12 bases fit TRBD2. This CDR3 has 15 amino acids. CDR1 is MNHEY and CDR2 is SMNVEV in the germline V gene (reference sequence). V shed 1 base and J 6 bases; nucleotides not matched to a gene: 3. The CDR3 DNA reads as TGTGCCAGCAGTTTATGGACTAGCGGGATAAAGACCCAGTACTTC. Translating gives CASSLWTSGIKTQYF.

V usage is TRBV19 and J usage is TRBJ1-1; 8 bases agree with TRBD1. Per the germline V gene, CDR1 is LNHDA and CDR2 is SQIVND (reference sequence). With V trimmed by 7 bases and J by 1 base, 5 bases remained unmatched. The CDR3 has 14 residues. CDR3 region: CASTPGGWNTEAFF. CDR3 DNA: TGTGCCAGTACCCCAGGGGGCTGGAACACTGAAGCTTTCTTT.